This entry concerns a single TCR beta chain. The data derive from a study of blood T cell repertoires in COVID-19. Study in general: Sources were T cells, B-cell-depleted T cells, or PBMCs; the material itself was cDNA or gDNA.

Original analysis: The authors estimated nucleated cell counts from reference gene primer amplification. Profiled with immunoSEQ multiplex PCR; TCRdb holds only in-frame clones, not every one. V and J calls and clone size are given by that table; D and trimming were obtained from the DNA. The data hold about 150,000 clones, with about 86% observed a single time. The cohort comprised adults aged roughly 18 to 95 years residing in approximately 25 US areas. Recovery meant two consecutive negative NP/OP PCR tests, professional clearance, or resolved symptoms. The specimen was PBMCs or T cells enriched from blood (not recorded which). This clonotype was sampled from a man between 50 and 59 years old who had recovered from COVID-19.

As DNA, the CDR3 is TGCGCCAGCAGCTCGATGGCCACTAATGGCTACACCTTC. It specifies CASSSMATNGYTF. This chain connects TRBV5-1 to TRBJ1-2; no definite D call. Per germline, CDR1 SGHRS and CDR2 YFSETQ. With 3 bases removed from V and 6 bases from J, the gap between germline ends came to 12 bases. The CDR3 sequence is 13 residues long.